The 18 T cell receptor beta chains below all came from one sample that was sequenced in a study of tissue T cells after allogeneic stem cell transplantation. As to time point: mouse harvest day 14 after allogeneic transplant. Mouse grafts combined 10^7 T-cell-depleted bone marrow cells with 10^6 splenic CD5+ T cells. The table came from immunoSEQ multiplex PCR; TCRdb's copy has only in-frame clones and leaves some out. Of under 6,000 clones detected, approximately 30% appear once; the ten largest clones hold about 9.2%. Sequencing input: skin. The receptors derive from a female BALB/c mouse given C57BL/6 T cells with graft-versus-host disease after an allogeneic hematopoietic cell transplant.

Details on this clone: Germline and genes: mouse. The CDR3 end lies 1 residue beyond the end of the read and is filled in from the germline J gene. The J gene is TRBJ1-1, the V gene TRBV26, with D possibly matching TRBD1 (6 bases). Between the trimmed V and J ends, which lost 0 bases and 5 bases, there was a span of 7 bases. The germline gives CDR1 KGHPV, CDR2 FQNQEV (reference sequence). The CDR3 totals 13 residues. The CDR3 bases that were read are TGTGCCAGCAGTCTGTCCGGGACAACAGAAGTCTTC. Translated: CASSLSGTTEVF. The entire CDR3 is CASSLSGTTEVFF.

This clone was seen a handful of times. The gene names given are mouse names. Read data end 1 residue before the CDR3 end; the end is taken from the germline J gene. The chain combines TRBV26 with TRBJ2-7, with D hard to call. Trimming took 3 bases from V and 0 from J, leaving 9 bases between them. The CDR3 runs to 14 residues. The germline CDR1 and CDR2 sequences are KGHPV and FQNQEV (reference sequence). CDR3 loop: CASSLHKSSYEQYF. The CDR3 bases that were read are TGTGCCAGCAGTCTCCACAAGAGCTCCTATGAACAGTAC.

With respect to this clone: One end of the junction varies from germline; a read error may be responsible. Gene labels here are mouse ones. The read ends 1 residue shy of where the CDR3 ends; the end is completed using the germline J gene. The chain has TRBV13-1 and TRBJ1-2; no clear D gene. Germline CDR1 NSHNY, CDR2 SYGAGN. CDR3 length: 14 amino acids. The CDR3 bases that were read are TGTGCCAGCGGTGATGCGAAGGCAAACTCCGACTACACC. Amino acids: CASGDAKANSDYT. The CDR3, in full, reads CASGDAKANSDYTF.

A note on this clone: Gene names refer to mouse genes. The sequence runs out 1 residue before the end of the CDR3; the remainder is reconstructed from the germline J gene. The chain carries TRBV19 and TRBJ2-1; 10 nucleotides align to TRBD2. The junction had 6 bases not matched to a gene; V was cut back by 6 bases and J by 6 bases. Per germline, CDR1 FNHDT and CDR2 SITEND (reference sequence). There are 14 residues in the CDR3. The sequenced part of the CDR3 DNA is TGTGCCAGCAAAGACTGGGGGGCGCGTGCTGAGCAGTTC. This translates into CASKDWGARAEQF. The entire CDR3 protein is CASKDWGARAEQFF.

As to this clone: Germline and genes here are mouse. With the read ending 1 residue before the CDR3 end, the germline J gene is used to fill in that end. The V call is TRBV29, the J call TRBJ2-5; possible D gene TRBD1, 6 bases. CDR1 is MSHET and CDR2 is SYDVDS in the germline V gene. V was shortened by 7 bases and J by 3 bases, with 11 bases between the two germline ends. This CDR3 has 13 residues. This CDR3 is CASTPGQQDTQYF. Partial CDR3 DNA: TGTGCTAGCACCCCGGGACAACAAGACACCCAGTAC.

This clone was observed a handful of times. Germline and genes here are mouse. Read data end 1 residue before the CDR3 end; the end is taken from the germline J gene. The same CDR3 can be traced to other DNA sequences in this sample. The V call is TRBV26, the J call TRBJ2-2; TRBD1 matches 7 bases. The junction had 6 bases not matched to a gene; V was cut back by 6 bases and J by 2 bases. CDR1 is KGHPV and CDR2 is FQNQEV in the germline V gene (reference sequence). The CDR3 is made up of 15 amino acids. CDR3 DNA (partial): TGTGCCAGCAGCCTCGGGACAGCCAACACCGGGCAGCTCTAC. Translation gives CASSLGTANTGQLY. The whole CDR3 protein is CASSLGTANTGQLYF.

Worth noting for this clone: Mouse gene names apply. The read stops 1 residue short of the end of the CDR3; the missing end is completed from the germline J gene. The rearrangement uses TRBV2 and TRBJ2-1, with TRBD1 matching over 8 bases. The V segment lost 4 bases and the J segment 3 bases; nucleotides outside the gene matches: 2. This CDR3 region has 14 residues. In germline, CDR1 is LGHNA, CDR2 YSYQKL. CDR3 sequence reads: CASSPTGGYAEQFF. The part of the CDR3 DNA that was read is TGTGCCAGCAGCCCCACAGGGGGCTATGCTGAGCAGTTC.

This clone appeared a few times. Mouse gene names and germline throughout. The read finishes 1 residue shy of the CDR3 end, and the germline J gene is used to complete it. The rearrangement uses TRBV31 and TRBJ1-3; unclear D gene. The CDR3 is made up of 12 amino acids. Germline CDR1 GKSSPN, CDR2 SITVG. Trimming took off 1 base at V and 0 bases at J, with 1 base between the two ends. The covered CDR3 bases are TGTGCCTGGAGTCCTTCTGGAAATACGCTCTAT. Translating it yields CAWSPSGNTLY. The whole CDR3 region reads CAWSPSGNTLYF.

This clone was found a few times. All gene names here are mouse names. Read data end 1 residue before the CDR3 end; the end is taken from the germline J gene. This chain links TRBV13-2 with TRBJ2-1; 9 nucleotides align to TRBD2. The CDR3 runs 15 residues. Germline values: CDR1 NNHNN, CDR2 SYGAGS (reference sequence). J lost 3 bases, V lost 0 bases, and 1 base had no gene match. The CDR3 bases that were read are TGTGCCAGCGGTGATGGGGGACTGGGCTATGCTGAGCAGTTC. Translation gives CASGDGGLGYAEQF. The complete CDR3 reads CASGDGGLGYAEQFF.

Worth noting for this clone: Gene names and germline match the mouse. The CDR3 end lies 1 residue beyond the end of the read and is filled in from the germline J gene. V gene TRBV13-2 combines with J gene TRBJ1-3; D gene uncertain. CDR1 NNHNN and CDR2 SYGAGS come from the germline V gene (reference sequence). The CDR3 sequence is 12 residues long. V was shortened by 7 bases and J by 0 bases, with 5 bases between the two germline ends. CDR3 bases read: TGTGCCAGCAGGAATTCTGGAAATACGCTCTAT. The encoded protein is CASRNSGNTLY. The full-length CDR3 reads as CASRNSGNTLYF.

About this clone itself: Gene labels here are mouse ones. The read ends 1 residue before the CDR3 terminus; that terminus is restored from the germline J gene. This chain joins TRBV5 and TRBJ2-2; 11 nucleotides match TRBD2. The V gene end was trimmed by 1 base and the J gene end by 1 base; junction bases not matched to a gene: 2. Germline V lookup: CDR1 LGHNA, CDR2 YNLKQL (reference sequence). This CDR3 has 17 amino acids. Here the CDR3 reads CASSQGLGGGNTGQLYF. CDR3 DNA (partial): TGTGCCAGCAGCCAAGGACTGGGGGGGGGAAACACCGGGCAGCTCTAC.

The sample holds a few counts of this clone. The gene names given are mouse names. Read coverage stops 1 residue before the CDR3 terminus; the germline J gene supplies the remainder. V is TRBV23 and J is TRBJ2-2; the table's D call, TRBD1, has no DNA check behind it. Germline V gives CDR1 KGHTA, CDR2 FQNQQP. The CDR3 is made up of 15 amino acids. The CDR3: CSSSRQGSNTGQLYF. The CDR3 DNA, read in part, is TGCTCCAGCAGCCGACAGGGTTCAAACACCGGGCAGCTCTAC.

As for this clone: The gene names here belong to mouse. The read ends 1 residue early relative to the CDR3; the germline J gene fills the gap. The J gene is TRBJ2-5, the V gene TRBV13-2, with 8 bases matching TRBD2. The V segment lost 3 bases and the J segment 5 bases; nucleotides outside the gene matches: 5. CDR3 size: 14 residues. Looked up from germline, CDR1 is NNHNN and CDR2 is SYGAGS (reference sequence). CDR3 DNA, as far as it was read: TGTGCCAGCGGTGCCGGGGGGGCGCGAGACACCCAGTAC. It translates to CASGAGGARDTQY. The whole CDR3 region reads CASGAGGARDTQYF.

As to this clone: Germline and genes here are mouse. CDR3 DNA (partial): TGTGCCAGCAGCCCGGGACTGGGGGTCTATGAACAGTAC. Translating it yields CASSPGLGVYEQY. The whole CDR3 reads CASSPGLGVYEQYF. The chain links TRBV3 to TRBJ2-7; 11 bases are shared with TRBD2. The read gets to within 1 residue of the CDR3 end, and the germline J gene fills in the rest. The length of the CDR3 is 14 residues. Germline V gene sequence: CDR1 SNHLY, CDR2 FYNGKV (reference sequence). Trimming removed 5 bases from V and 3 bases from J; junction bases left unmatched: 3.

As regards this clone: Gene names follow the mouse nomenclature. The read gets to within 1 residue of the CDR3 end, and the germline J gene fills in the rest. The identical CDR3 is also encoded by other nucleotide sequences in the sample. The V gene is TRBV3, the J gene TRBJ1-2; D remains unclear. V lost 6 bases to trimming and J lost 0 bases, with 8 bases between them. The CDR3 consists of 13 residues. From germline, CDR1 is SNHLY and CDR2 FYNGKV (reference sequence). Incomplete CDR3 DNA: TGTGCCAGCAGTTCAACAGCAAACTCCGACTACACC. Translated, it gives CASSSTANSDYT. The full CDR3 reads CASSSTANSDYTF. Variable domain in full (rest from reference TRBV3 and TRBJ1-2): GPKVLQIPSHQIIDMGQMVTLNCDPVSNHLYFYWYKQILGQQMEFLVNFYNGKVMEKSKLFKDQFSVERPDGSYFTLKIQPTALEDSAVYFCASSSTANSDYTFGSGTRLLVI.

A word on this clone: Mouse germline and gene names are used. The chain's CDR3 is CGARDHGTPSQNTLYF. The sequenced part of the CDR3 DNA is TGTGGTGCTAGGGATCATGGGACACCTAGTCAAAACACCTTGTAC. The chain links TRBV20 to TRBJ2-4; perhaps TRBD1 as D (6 bases). The read is 1 residue too short to cover the CDR3 end, so that end is filled in from the germline J gene. In germline, CDR1 is GFQATS, CDR2 STVNSAI. This CDR3 spans 16 amino acids. Deletions cut 0 bases from V and 0 bases from J, with 13 bases between. The variable domain in full, completed from reference TRBV20 and TRBJ2-4, reads GALVYQYPRRTICKSGTSMRMECQAVGFQATSVAWYRQSPQKTFELIALSTVNSAIKYEQNFTQEKFPISHPNLSFSSMTVLNAYLEDRGLYLCGARDHGTPSQNTLYFGAGTRLSVL.

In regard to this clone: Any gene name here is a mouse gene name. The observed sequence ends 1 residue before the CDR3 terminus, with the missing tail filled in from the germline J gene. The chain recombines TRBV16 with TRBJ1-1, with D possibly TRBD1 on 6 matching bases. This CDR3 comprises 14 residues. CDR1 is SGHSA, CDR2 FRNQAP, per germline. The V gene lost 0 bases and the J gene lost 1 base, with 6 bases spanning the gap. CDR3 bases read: TGTGCAAGCAGCTTAGACAGGGGGAACACAGAAGTCTTC. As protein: CASSLDRGNTEVF. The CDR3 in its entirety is CASSLDRGNTEVFF.

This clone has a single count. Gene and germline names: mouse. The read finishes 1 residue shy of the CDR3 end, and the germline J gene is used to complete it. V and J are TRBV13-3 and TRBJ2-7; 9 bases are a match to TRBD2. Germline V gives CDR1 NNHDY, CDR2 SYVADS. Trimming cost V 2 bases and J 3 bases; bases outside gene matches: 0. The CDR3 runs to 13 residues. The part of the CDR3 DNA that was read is TGTGCCAGCAGTGACTGGGGGGGCTATGAACAGTAC. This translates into CASSDWGGYEQY. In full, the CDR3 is CASSDWGGYEQYF.